This TCR beta chain is from a study of T cells in Graves' hyperthyroidism and ophthalmopathy. CDR3 length: 15 residues. The J segment lost 5 bases and the V segment lost 4 bases, leaving 13 bases of the junction unmatched. The germline CDR1 and CDR2 sequences are SQVTM and ANQGSEA. This clonotype was detected many times. TCR beta CDR3 regions were amplified from RNA transcripts. First-round RT-PCR of the TCR CDR3 relied on the HTBI primer set. TCRdb independently ran MiXCR on the multiplex PCR reads; one entry per CDR3 protein. The sample has approximately 620,000 distinct CDR3 sequences, around 14% seen once; the top ten hold 5.8%.

This clonotype originated in a woman in her twenties or thirties with Graves' hyperthyroidism that later progressed to Graves' ophthalmopathy. Sequenced: blood. V gene TRBV29-1 combines with J gene TRBJ2-5; TRBD2 aligns across 7 bases. The CDR3 region is CSVAPIAGVGETQYF. The DNA for the CDR3 is TGCAGCGTTGCGCCCATCGCGGGAGTCGGGGAGACCCAGTACTTC.